This T cell receptor beta chain appears in the sequencing data of a study of blood T cell repertoires in COVID-19. Whole-study context: Acute and convalescent COVID-19 samples came from the United States, Italy and Spain.

Original processing methods: Estimation of nucleated cell counts was performed using reference gene primer amplification. Clones were read by immunoSEQ multiplex PCR, and TCRdb kept only the in-frame ones, dropping some. Clone size and the V and J calls come from that table; the DNA yielded D and trimming. Among hundreds of thousands of clones listed, more than 70% were seen once. Trimming took 4 bases from V and 0 from J; bases not matched to a gene: 9. The CDR3 covers 16 residues. The V gene's germline CDR1 is SGDLS and CDR2 YYNGEE. V gene TRBV9 combines with J gene TRBJ2-7; 8 positions match TRBD2. The sequence was collected from a man at least 80 years old with acute or convalescent COVID-19. Sequenced material: peripheral blood. CDR3 bases: TGTGCCAGCAGCCCAGTAGGAACTAGCGGCTCCTACGAGCAGTACTTC. The encoded protein is CASSPVGTSGSYEQYF.